What follows describes a single T cell receptor beta chain. Its target is unknown. The assay ran at deep level. Source study methods: ImmunoSEQ junction-only sequences lacked quality scores, so their filtering differed. Profiling relied on immunoSEQ multiplex PCR, and the TCRdb table lists in-frame clones only, not all of them. V, J and clone size reflect that table, while D and trimming were determined from the DNA. The sample lists about 530,000 clones, 90% to 96% occurring once. The data belong to a study of shared clonotypes between healthy human individuals. About the research overall: The donors, a couple of women and a few men, were aged 18 to 49.

General study findings and limits: Generation probabilities of non-shared clonotypes were lower (relative to those shared by all four donors).

The germline CDR1 and CDR2 sequences are SGHRS and YFSETQ. This CDR3 comprises 15 residues. The germline V and J ends were trimmed by 4 bases and 0 bases, with 10 bases remaining between them. The TCR was taken from a woman aged 30 to 39 in good health. The V call is TRBV5-1, the J call TRBJ1-4; D unclear. Sequenced: naive CD4+ T cells sorted from blood. As for subset: CD45RA+ positively selected. The CDR3 DNA reads TGCGCCAGCAGCGTACAGAGGGCAACTAATGAAAAACTGTTTTTT. It yields the protein CASSVQRATNEKLFF. Drawing the rest from reference TRBV5-1 and TRBJ1-4, the complete variable domain is KAGVTQTPRYLIKTRGQQVTLSCSPISGHRSVSWYQQTPGQGLQFLFEYFSETQRNKGNFPGRFSGRQFSNSRSEMNVSTLELGDSALYLCASSVQRATNEKLFFGSGTQLSVL.